This T cell receptor (beta chain) was recorded in a study of shared clonotypes between healthy human individuals. Study-wide findings and caveats: Researchers found naive subsets generally carried larger estimated richness than memory subsets.

As regards this clone: Its antigen is as yet unknown.

The V gene's germline CDR1 is MDHEN and CDR2 SYDVKM. This CDR3 region has 14 residues. Trimming removed 3 bases from V and 7 bases from J; junction bases left unmatched: 5. TCRdb keeps only in-frame clones here, not all; method: immunoSEQ multiplex PCR. The repertoire holds 2 million to 2.5 million clones, with 92% as singletons. Sequencing was done on a sample of naive CD4+ T cells from PBMCs. Specified subset: CD45RA+ positively selected. The chain is built from TRBV28 and TRBJ1-4; 7 bases are a match to TRBD1. The TCR was taken from a man younger than 35 in good health. Some clones in this sample may be carry-over from other donors' samples. As DNA, the CDR3 is TGTGCCAGCAGTTTGACAGGGCCGGGTGAAAAACTGTTTTTT. Its translation is CASSLTGPGEKLFF.